The next 31 T cell receptor beta chains were all read from a single sample in a study of shared T cell receptors in the human thymus. Here immunoSEQ multiplex PCR was the method, and the copy in TCRdb shows in-frame clones only, minus some. The sample records 600,000 to 900,000 clones, 70% to 90% being singletons. These data are also associated with another study on human thymus T cells.

Sequencing was done on a sample of thymocytes. The receptors come from a girl under two years old with a congenital heart defect.

The rearrangement uses TRBV10-3 and TRBJ2-2; 7 bases fit TRBD1. Trimming removed 0 bases from V and 4 bases from J; junction bases left unmatched: 2. The CDR3 runs to 15 residues. Germline loops: CDR1 ENHRY, CDR2 SYGVKD. The CDR3 DNA is TGTGCCATCAGTGAGTCAACAGGGGCCACCGGGGAGCTGTTTTTT. Its translation is CAISESTGATGELFF.

The CDR3 sequence: CASSSTGGGNTEAFF. In DNA, the CDR3 is TGCGCCAGCAGCTCCACGGGAGGGGGAAACACTGAAGCTTTCTTT. V usage is TRBV5-1 and J usage is TRBJ1-1, with a tentative D call TRBD1 (6 bases). Per germline, CDR1 SGHRS and CDR2 YFSETQ. This CDR3 contains 15 residues. The V end was cut by 3 bases, the J end by 2 bases, with 14 bases between.

This chain uses TRBV7-6 with TRBJ2-3, with D tentatively TRBD1 (6 bases). This CDR3 contains 17 residues. Germline assignment: CDR1 SGHVS and CDR2 FNYEAQ. Trimming removed 3 bases from V and 1 base from J, with 17 bases in between. CDR3 region: CASSFPLQGFGTDTQYF. CDR3 in DNA: TGTGCCAGCAGCTTTCCTCTACAGGGCTTCGGCACAGATACGCAGTATTTT.

This chain uses TRBV25-1 with TRBJ1-6; D might be TRBD1 (5 bases). The CDR3 totals 15 residues. Trimming stripped 4 bases from V and 2 bases from J, with 9 bases between. Germline CDR1 reads MGHDK; CDR2 reads SYGVNS. CDR3 sequence: CASSVGGAYNSPLHF. The CDR3, as DNA: TGTGCCAGCAGTGTAGGAGGGGCCTATAATTCACCCCTCCACTTT.

In its sample, this clone was seen a few times. The chain uses TRBV6-1 and TRBJ2-3; 12 nucleotides match TRBD2. V shed 2 bases and J 3 bases; nucleotides not matched to a gene: 18. The CDR3 is 21 amino acids. Germline assignment: CDR1 MNHNS and CDR2 SASEGT. The CDR3 nucleotides read TGTGCCAGCAGTGAACCGCCCTCTAGCGGGGGGGTCCGCTCTGGAACAGATACGCAGTATTTT. Translation gives CASSEPPSSGGVRSGTDTQYF.

This clone was seen more than once but under ten times. The rearrangement uses TRBV7-9 and TRBJ2-1, with TRBD2 identical over 7 bases. J lost 15 bases, V lost 2 bases, and 7 bases had no gene match. The CDR3 has 12 residues. Germline loops: CDR1 SEHNR, CDR2 FQNEAQ (reference sequence). The CDR3 loop reads CASSLFRGGRFF. The CDR3, as DNA: TGTGCCAGCAGCTTATTTCGCGGGGGTAGGTTCTTC.

This clone appeared a single time. V usage is TRBV5-1 and J usage is TRBJ1-2; possible D gene TRBD1, 5 bases. CDR3 length equals 15 residues. CDR1 SGHRS and CDR2 YFSETQ come from the germline V gene. V was shortened by 4 bases and J by 0 bases, with 13 bases between the two germline ends. CDR3 sequence reads: CASSHFDSTNYGYTF. CDR3 bases: TGCGCCAGCAGCCATTTTGACAGTACTAACTATGGCTACACCTTC.

This clone is a singleton in its sample. V usage is TRBV10-3 and J usage is TRBJ2-3, with 11 bases identical to TRBD2. Looked up from germline, CDR1 is ENHRY and CDR2 is SYGVKD. The CDR3 has 16 amino acids. The trim removed 7 bases at V and 2 bases at J, leaving 8 bases unmatched. As DNA, the CDR3 is TGTGCCATCATGGCGCTAGCGGGGGGTTCCACAGATACGCAGTATTTT. Translated: CAIMALAGGSTDTQYF.

The V gene is TRBV7-6, the J gene TRBJ2-5; D is possibly TRBD2 (7 bases). Trimming took 5 bases from V and 4 from J, leaving 26 bases between them. CDR1 is SGHVS and CDR2 is FNYEAQ in the germline V gene. The CDR3 is 18 amino acids. Written as DNA, the CDR3 is TGTGCCAGCAGCCCCAATCCCCAGGACTCTAGGGGGGGAGAGACCCAGTACTTC. The encoded protein is CASSPNPQDSRGGETQYF.

This clone has more than one count but fewer than ten. The chain links TRBV27 to TRBJ1-6, with 7 bases identical to TRBD1. The CDR3 runs 16 residues. CDR1 MNHEY and CDR2 SMNVEV come from the germline V gene (reference sequence). Unmatched junction bases numbered 8, after V lost 6 bases and J lost 3 bases. The CDR3 sequence: CASRVEAGGYNSPLHF. DNA for the CDR3: TGTGCCAGCAGGGTCGAGGCAGGGGGCTATAATTCACCCCTCCACTTT.

This clone was observed a handful of times. J is TRBJ1-2 and V is TRBV7-9, with TRBD1 matching 8 bases. The junction had 9 bases not matched to a gene; V was cut back by 5 bases and J by 4 bases. The CDR3 consists of 15 residues. The germline V gene has CDR1 SEHNR and CDR2 FQNEAQ (reference sequence). CDR3 sequence (DNA): TGTGCCAGCAGCCTCGAGACAGGGGCCGTCTATGGCTACACCTTC. Its protein is CASSLETGAVYGYTF.

The chain recombines TRBV4-3 with TRBJ1-4; D unclear. With 3 bases removed from V and 8 bases from J, the gap between germline ends came to 28 bases. CDR1 and CDR2 (germline): LGHNA, YSLEER. This CDR3 comprises 19 residues. CDR3 region: CASSQFRQLVTPEEEKLFF. CDR3 sequence (DNA): TGCGCCAGCAGCCAGTTTAGGCAGTTGGTAACTCCGGAGGAGGAAAAACTGTTTTTT.

The genes are TRBV25-1 and TRBJ1-2; possibly TRBD1 for D (5 bases). The germline V and J ends were trimmed by 4 bases and 7 bases, with 16 bases remaining between them. CDR1 and CDR2 from the germline V gene are MGHDK and SYGVNS. The CDR3 is 14 amino acids. CDR3 in amino acids: CASSGTRTTGGYTF. CDR3 DNA sequence: TGTGCCAGCAGTGGCACACGGACAACGGGTGGCTACACCTTC.

The chain carries TRBV6-5 and TRBJ1-1; no firm D call. Germline V CDR1 and CDR2: MNHEY, SVGAGI. The CDR3 covers 15 residues. With 5 bases removed from V and 5 bases from J, the gap between germline ends came to 18 bases. DNA for the CDR3: TGTGCCAGCAGTAGACGTACCAAGCCGAGGACTGAAGCTTTCTTT. It specifies CASSRRTKPRTEAFF.

V usage is TRBV5-1 and J usage is TRBJ2-7; D is possibly TRBD1 (6 bases). V shed 2 bases and J shed 0 bases, with 15 bases lying between them. The CDR3 is 16 amino acids. Germline V gives CDR1 SGHRS, CDR2 YFSETQ. The CDR3 DNA is TGCGCCAGCAGCTTACACAGACAGGACAGCTCCTACGAGCAGTACTTC. Residues: CASSLHRQDSSYEQYF. The full variable domain, with the rest looked up from reference TRBV5-1 and TRBJ2-7, is KAGVTQTPRYLIKTRGQQVTLSCSPISGHRSVSWYQQTPGQGLQFLFEYFSETQRNKGNFPGRFSGRQFSNSRSEMNVSTLELGDSALYLCASSLHRQDSSYEQYFGPGTRLTVT.

This clone was detected only once. The rearrangement uses TRBV28 and TRBJ2-6, with D possibly TRBD1 on 6 matching bases. The V and J ends lost 2 bases and 4 bases respectively, with 9 bases between them. The CDR3 runs to 15 residues. The V gene's germline CDR1 is MDHEN and CDR2 SYDVKM. CDR3 nucleotides: TGTGCCAGCAGTTTACAGGGGCGAGGGGCCAACGTCCTGACTTTC. Its protein product is CASSLQGRGANVLTF.

The chain carries TRBV10-1 and TRBJ1-5, with a possible D match to TRBD1 (5 bases). Trimming pared 0 bases from V and 3 bases from J, leaving 15 bases between. Germline V lookup: CDR1 WNHNN, CDR2 SYGVQD (reference sequence). The CDR3 extends over 17 amino acids. CDR3 in DNA: TGCGCCAGCAGTGAGTCGATTCAGGGCCGGATCAATCAGCCCCAGCATTTT. Protein product: CASSESIQGRINQPQHF.

This clone has more than one count but fewer than ten. Within the sample, other DNA sequences also encode this same CDR3. The chain carries TRBV5-6 and TRBJ2-7; D might be TRBD2 (6 bases). V was clipped by 4 bases and J by 0 bases, with 14 bases between them. The CDR3 extends over 15 amino acids. CDR1 and CDR2 from the germline V gene are SGHDT and YYEEEE. The CDR3 sequence is CASSLGRGSSYEQYF. CDR3 DNA sequence: TGTGCCAGCAGCCTGGGACGGGGGAGCTCCTACGAGCAGTACTTC.

This chain connects TRBV28 to TRBJ2-7; 14 bases are shared with TRBD2. V was clipped by 6 bases and J by 3 bases; unmatched bases: 13. CDR1 and CDR2 from the germline V gene are MDHEN and SYDVKM. The CDR3 consists of 18 residues. DNA for the CDR3: TGTGCCAGCAGCCCTCCCCTTAGACTAGCGGGGGGGAACTACGAGCAGTACTTC. It specifies CASSPPLRLAGGNYEQYF. The entire variable domain, with the rest obtained from reference TRBV28 and TRBJ2-7, is as follows: DVKVTQSSRYLVKRTGEKVFLECVQDMDHENMFWYRQDPGLGLRLIYFSYDVKMKEKGDIPEGYSVSREKKERFSLILESASTNQTSMYLCASSPPLRLAGGNYEQYFGPGTRLTVT.

The genes are TRBV11-2 and TRBJ2-1; no reliable D call. V was pared by 1 base and J by 9 bases, with 13 bases between. The CDR3 has 14 amino acids. CDR1 SGHAT and CDR2 FQNNGV come from the germline V gene. In DNA, the CDR3 is TGTGCCAGCAGCTTAGTTTTCAAGTCCAGTGAGCAGTTCTTC. As protein: CASSLVFKSSEQFF.

This clone was recorded only once. The rearrangement joins TRBV6-5 to TRBJ2-1; 7 bases line up with TRBD2. Germline CDR1 reads MNHEY; CDR2 reads SVGAGI. V dropped 5 bases and J dropped 5; count of bases not matched to a gene: 6. CDR3 length: 14 residues. In DNA, the CDR3 is TGTGCCAGCAGTCCCCCGGGGAGGGACAATGAGCAGTTCTTC. The encoded protein is CASSPPGRDNEQFF.

The J gene is TRBJ1-2, the V gene TRBV19; D is possibly TRBD1 (6 bases). Germline V gene data show CDR1 as LNHDA and CDR2 as SQIVND (reference sequence). Trimming shortened V by 4 bases and J by 7 bases, and 13 bases separated the two germline ends. The length of the CDR3 is 13 residues. In nucleotides, the CDR3 is TGTGCCAGTAGTAGGGGGGGCGCGCGTGGCTACACCTTC. Residues: CASSRGGARGYTF.

The chain combines TRBV4-3 with TRBJ1-5; 9 bases line up with TRBD1. V lost 1 base, J lost 6 bases, and 1 base stayed unmatched. Germline V gene data show CDR1 as LGHNA and CDR2 as YSLEER. CDR3 length: 14 amino acids. CDR3 nucleotides: TGCGCCAGCAGCCAAGGACAGGGGGGTCAGCCCCAGCATTTT. This codes for CASSQGQGGQPQHF.

On this clone: This sample includes further DNA sequences coding for the same CDR3. The chain is built from TRBV9 and TRBJ2-1; tentatively, D is TRBD1 (5 bases). Germline loops: CDR1 SGDLS, CDR2 YYNGEE. V was cut by 1 base and J by 3 bases, with 5 bases left in between. There are 13 residues in the CDR3. The CDR3 protein is CASSVTGYNEQFF. The CDR3 nucleotides are TGTGCCAGCAGCGTAACAGGCTACAATGAGCAGTTCTTC.

CDR3 in DNA: TGTGCCAGCAGCTTAAGGGCGGAGGATAGACCTATAGGCTACACCTTC. Its translation is CASSLRAEDRPIGYTF. This chain links TRBV7-6 with TRBJ1-2; D call uncertain. This CDR3 has 16 amino acids. V was cut by 2 bases and J by 8 bases, with 21 bases left in between. The germline V gene encodes CDR1 SGHVS and CDR2 FNYEAQ.

For this clone: The junction departs from germline at one end; a sequencing error may be responsible. The chain has TRBV2 and TRBJ1-2; the D is unclear. CDR1 and CDR2 (germline): SNHLY, FYNNEI. The CDR3 spans 19 residues. The CDR3 spells CASSVGSGYSAQSSIWESF. The DNA for the CDR3 is TGTGCCAGCAGTGTTGGGAGCGGCTACAGTGCGCAGTCCTCAATATGGGAAAGCTTC.

The chain joins TRBV27 to TRBJ1-6, with D unresolved. The CDR3 sequence is 15 residues long. Per the germline V gene, CDR1 is MNHEY and CDR2 is SMNVEV (reference sequence). V lost 3 bases and J 3 bases, leaving 9 bases between the germline ends. This CDR3 is CASSLLVSYNSPLHF. The CDR3 nucleotides are TGTGCCAGCAGTTTGTTGGTCAGCTATAATTCACCCCTCCACTTT.

This rearrangement joins TRBV28 to TRBJ1-2, with 12 positions matching TRBD1. V shed 5 bases, J shed 5 bases, and the junction held 6 bases outside the gene matches. This CDR3 has 15 residues. The V gene's germline CDR1 is MDHEN and CDR2 SYDVKM. The CDR3 loop is CASSKTGQGAYGYTF. CDR3 coding DNA: TGTGCCAGCAGTAAAACGGGACAGGGGGCTTATGGCTACACCTTC.

This clone was found a few times. CDR3 nucleotide sequence: TGTGCCAGCACCGACGCGGGGGGTGATACGCAGTATTTT. Amino acids: CASTDAGGDTQYF. The gene calls are TRBV6-6 and TRBJ2-3, with TRBD2 matching over 8 bases. Germline-derived CDR1 and CDR2 are MNHNY and SVGAGI (reference sequence). This CDR3 has 13 amino acids. Unmatched junction bases numbered 6, after V lost 7 bases and J lost 6 bases.

This chain joins TRBV28 and TRBJ1-4; D uncertain. V was shortened by 2 bases and J by 0 bases, with 7 bases between the two germline ends. There are 15 residues in the CDR3. CDR1 and CDR2 from the germline V gene are MDHEN and SYDVKM. CDR3: CASSLRSATNEKLFF. In DNA, the CDR3 is TGTGCCAGCAGTTTACGGAGTGCAACTAATGAAAAACTGTTTTTT.

The chain carries TRBV25-1 and TRBJ1-1, with 10 nucleotides matching TRBD1. This CDR3 has 16 residues. Germline assignment: CDR1 MGHDK and CDR2 SYGVNS. Trimming removed 7 bases from V and 1 base from J; junction bases left unmatched: 9. The CDR3 loop is CASINDRGRKNTEAFF. CDR3 DNA sequence: TGTGCCAGCATAAACGACAGGGGGCGTAAGAACACTGAAGCTTTCTTT. Full variable domain (rest looked up from reference TRBV25-1 and TRBJ1-1): EADIYQTPRYLVIGTGKKITLECSQTMGHDKMYWYQQDPGMELHLIHYSYGVNSTEKGDLSSESTVSRIRTEHFPLTLESARPSHTSQYLCASINDRGRKNTEAFFGQGTRLTVV.